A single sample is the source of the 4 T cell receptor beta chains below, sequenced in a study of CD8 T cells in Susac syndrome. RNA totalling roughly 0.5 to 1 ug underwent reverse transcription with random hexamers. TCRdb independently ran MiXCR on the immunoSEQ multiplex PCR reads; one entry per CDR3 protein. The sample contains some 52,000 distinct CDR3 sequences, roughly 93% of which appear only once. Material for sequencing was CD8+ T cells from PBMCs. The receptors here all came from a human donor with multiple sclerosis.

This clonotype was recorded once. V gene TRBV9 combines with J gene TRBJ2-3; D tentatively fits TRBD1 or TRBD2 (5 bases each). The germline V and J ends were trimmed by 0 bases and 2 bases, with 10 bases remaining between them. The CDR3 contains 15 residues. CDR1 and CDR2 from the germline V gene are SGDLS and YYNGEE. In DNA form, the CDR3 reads TGTGCCAGCAGCGTAGAACGGGGCCTCACAGATACGCAGTATTTT. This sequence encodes CASSVERGLTDTQYF. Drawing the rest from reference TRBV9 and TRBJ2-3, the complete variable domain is DSGVTQTPKHLITATGQRVTLRCSPRSGDLSVYWYQQSLDQGLQFLIQYYNGEERAKGNILERFSAQQFPDLHSELNLSSLELGDSALYFCASSVERGLTDTQYFGPGTRLTVL.

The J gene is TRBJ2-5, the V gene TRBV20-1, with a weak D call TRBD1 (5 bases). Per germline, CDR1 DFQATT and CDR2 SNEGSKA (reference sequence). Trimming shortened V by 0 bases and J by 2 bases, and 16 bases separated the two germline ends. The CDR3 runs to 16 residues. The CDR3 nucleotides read TGCAGTGCTAGAGAAGATGGTTGGCAGGGACAAGAGACCCAGTACTTC. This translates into CSAREDGWQGQETQYF.

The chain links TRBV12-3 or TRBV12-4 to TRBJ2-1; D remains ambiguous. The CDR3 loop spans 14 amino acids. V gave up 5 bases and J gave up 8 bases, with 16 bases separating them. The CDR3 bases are TGTGCCAGCAGTCCAATGGCCGTTTACCATGAGCAGTTCTTC. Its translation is CASSPMAVYHEQFF.

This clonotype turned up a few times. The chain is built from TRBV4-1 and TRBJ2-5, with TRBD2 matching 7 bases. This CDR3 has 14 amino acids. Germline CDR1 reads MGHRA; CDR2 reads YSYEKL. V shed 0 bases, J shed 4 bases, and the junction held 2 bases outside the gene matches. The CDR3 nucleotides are TGCGCCAGCAGCCAAGAGGGGGAGGGAGAGACCCAGTACTTC. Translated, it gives CASSQEGEGETQYF.